These T cell receptor beta chains were read from a single sample in a study of shared clonotypes between healthy human individuals. Sequencing was performed with immunoSEQ multiplex PCR; in TCRdb, only in-frame clones are kept and a portion is missing. The repertoire has roughly 1 million clones, about three quarters of them found once; the top ten carry roughly 1.4%. The specimen was memory CD4+ T cells sorted from blood. The receptors shown here come from a man aged 18 to 30 in good health. Each CDR3 is given with its conserved first and last residue. The D gene is left open where the match is weak. Not every row has a clone size; where given, it reads once, few, many or a size class.

abundance	d_gene	v_gene	j_gene	CDR3aa	CDR3nt
many	TRBD2	TRBV19	TRBJ2-1	CASSTGLATNEQFF	TGTGCCAGTAGTACGGGACTAGCGACGAATGAGCAGTTCTTC
few	TRBD1	TRBV27	TRBJ1-1	CASTQDRGAEAFF	TGTGCCAGCACCCAAGACAGGGGAGCTGAAGCTTTCTTT
once	-	TRBV4-3	TRBJ2-2	CASSQDPTANTGELFF	TGCGCCAGCAGCCAAGATCCGACAGCGAACACCGGGGAGCTGTTTTTT
few	TRBD1	TRBV10-3	TRBJ1-1	CAIRTQGTTEAFF	TGTGCCATCAGAACACAGGGGACCACTGAAGCTTTCTTT
-	TRBD1	TRBV25-1	TRBJ1-5	CASSEGQGNQPQHF	TGTGCCAGCAGTGAAGGACAGGGCAATCAGCCCCAGCATTTT
-	-	TRBV12-2	TRBJ2-6	CASSEEGTGANVLTF	TGTGCAAGTTCCGAGGAGGGTACTGGGGCCAACGTCCTGACTTTC
-	-	TRBV10-3	TRBJ1-6	CAISDSQGSPLHF	TGTGCCATCAGTGACAGTCAGGGTTCACCCCTCCACTTT
-	TRBD1	TRBV30	TRBJ2-4	CAWGTVAKNIQYF	TGTGCCTGGGGGACAGTGGCCAAAAACATTCAGTACTTC
-	TRBD2	TRBV11-2	TRBJ2-7	CASSLVGLGLVDYEQYF	TGTGCCAGCAGCTTAGTTGGGTTGGGACTAGTTGACTACGAGCAGTACTTC
-	-	TRBV2	TRBJ1-3	CASSERQANSGNTIYF	TGTGCCAGCAGTGAAAGGCAGGCGAACTCTGGAAACACCATATATTTT
-	-	TRBV5-4	TRBJ2-3	CASSLRQTSTDTQYF	TGTGCCAGCAGCTTGAGACAGACTAGCACAGATACGCAGTATTTT
-	-	TRBV19	TRBJ2-3	CASSMSRNTDTQYF	TGTGCCAGTAGTATGAGTCGGAACACAGATACGCAGTATTTT
many	-	TRBV5-1	TRBJ1-1	CASSRGGPGEAFF	TGCGCCAGCAGCCGGGGGGGTCCAGGTGAAGCTTTCTTT
-	-	TRBV7-8	TRBJ1-6	CASSLGSINSPLHF	TGTGCCAGCAGCTTAGGGTCAATCAATTCACCCCTCCACTTT
-	-	TRBV6-5	TRBJ1-4	CASSLTGGYEKLFF	TGTGCCAGCAGTCTGACAGGCGGTTATGAAAAACTGTTTTTT
-	TRBD1	TRBV30	TRBJ1-4	CAWSRLGTGEKLFF	TGTGCCTGGAGTCGACTGGGGACAGGTGAAAAACTGTTTTTT
-	-	TRBV27	TRBJ2-7	CASSLTSGRGEQYF	TGTGCCAGCAGTTTAACTAGTGGGCGAGGAGAGCAGTACTTC
once	TRBD2	TRBV5-4	TRBJ2-1	CASSPGLAENNEQFF	TGTGCCAGCAGCCCCGGACTAGCTGAGAACAATGAGCAGTTCTTC
few	TRBD2	TRBV19	TRBJ2-1	CASSNLAGAGNEQFF	TGTGCCAGTAGCAATCTAGCGGGAGCAGGCAATGAGCAGTTCTTC
-	TRBD1	TRBV30	TRBJ1-1	CAWTPLRGGNTEAFF	TGTGCCTGGACCCCTCTCCGAGGGGGCAACACTGAAGCTTTCTTT
once	-	TRBV7-6	TRBJ2-7	CASSLAGEQYF	TGTGCCAGCAGCTTAGCAGGGGAGCAGTACTTC
-	-	TRBV7-2	TRBJ2-1	CASSFLGTASYNEQFF	TGTGCCAGCAGCTTTCTGGGGACTGCCTCCTACAATGAGCAGTTCTTC
-	-	TRBV11-2	TRBJ2-7	CASSRSLEASYEQYF	TGTGCCAGCAGCCGATCATTAGAAGCCTCCTACGAGCAGTACTTC
-	-	TRBV25-1	TRBJ2-5	CASSEDKKGGETQYF	TGTGCCAGCAGTGAAGACAAAAAGGGGGGAGAGACCCAGTACTTC
-	-	TRBV9	TRBJ2-1	CASSVEDRGIDEQFF	TGTGCCAGCAGCGTAGAAGATAGGGGAATAGATGAGCAGTTCTTC
-	-	TRBV11-2	TRBJ2-3	CASSLVGATGDTQYF	TGTGCCAGCAGCTTAGTGGGTGCCACGGGGGATACGCAGTATTTT
-	-	TRBV28	TRBJ2-7	CASSITSTGTYEQYF	TGTGCCAGCAGTATCACCTCGACTGGAACCTACGAGCAGTACTTC
-	TRBD2	TRBV6-5	TRBJ2-7	CASSYSASGGYEQYF	TGTGCCAGCAGTTACTCTGCTAGCGGGGGCTACGAGCAGTACTTC
-	TRBD1	TRBV18	TRBJ2-1	CASSPPAQGFNEQFF	TGTGCCAGCTCACCACCGGCACAGGGGTTCAATGAGCAGTTCTTC
-	TRBD1	TRBV5-6	TRBJ2-7	CASSLALGQGPYEQYF	TGTGCCAGCAGCTTGGCCCTCGGACAGGGACCCTACGAGCAGTACTTC
few	-	TRBV15	TRBJ2-5	CATSRGGTRRQETQYF	TGTGCCACCAGCAGAGGCGGGACTCGACGCCAAGAGACCCAGTACTTC
-	TRBD1	TRBV5-6	TRBJ2-1	CASSSWDRGPYNEQFF	TGTGCCAGCAGCTCCTGGGACAGGGGGCCCTACAATGAGCAGTTCTTC
-	TRBD2	TRBV9	TRBJ2-1	CASSATLAGGGDEQFF	TGTGCCAGCAGCGCAACCCTGGCGGGGGGTGGCGATGAGCAGTTCTTC
-	-	TRBV10-3	TRBJ2-5	CAISESAGAQETQYF	TGTGCCATCAGTGAGTCGGCAGGGGCCCAAGAGACCCAGTACTTC
-	-	TRBV5-6	TRBJ2-3	CAQSAGGSTDTQYF	TGTGCCCAGAGCGCCGGGGGAAGCACAGATACGCAGTATTTT
-	-	TRBV9	TRBJ2-7	CASSVAWGNLYEQYF	TGTGCCAGCAGCGTAGCTTGGGGAAACCTCTACGAGCAGTACTTC
once	-	TRBV7-2	TRBJ1-6	CASSLDRLLNNSPLHF	TGTGCCAGCAGCTTAGACAGGTTATTAAATAATTCACCCCTCCACTTT
-	TRBD1	TRBV28	TRBJ1-2	CASSLQGANYGYTF	TGTGCCAGCAGTTTGCAGGGGGCGAACTATGGCTACACCTTC
-	-	TRBV7-2	TRBJ2-7	CASSLGAAGAEQYF	TGTGCCAGCAGCTTAGGGGCGGCAGGGGCCGAGCAGTACTTC
-	TRBD2	TRBV4-1	TRBJ2-5	CASSQGTLAGVRGQETQYF	TGCGCCAGCAGCCAAGGGACCCTAGCGGGAGTGAGGGGGCAAGAGACCCAGTACTTC
-	TRBD2	TRBV7-2	TRBJ2-5	CASSGRSLAGGGETQYF	TGTGCCAGCAGCGGAAGAAGCCTAGCGGGAGGGGGAGAGACCCAGTACTTC
many	TRBD1	TRBV2	TRBJ1-6	CASSPGTGGRSPLHF	TGTGCCAGCAGTCCTGGGACAGGGGGGCGATCACCCCTCCACTTT